This entry describes one T cell receptor (beta chain). What it recognizes is unknown. Measured with immunoSEQ multiplex PCR; TCRdb has only the in-frame clones, and not every one. Of approximately 2,300,000 clones detected, roughly 90% appear once; the ten largest clones hold 0.37%. V was clipped by 2 bases and J by 0 bases, with 13 bases between them. The CDR3 is 16 amino acids. Germline loops: CDR1 ENHRY, CDR2 SYGVKD. These data originate in a study of shared clonotypes between healthy human individuals. Points from the study as a whole: Shared clonotypes: 4.5% to 5% naive CD4, under 4% naive CD8, around 2.2% memory CD4, 0.4% memory CD8. Relative to clonotypes present in all four donors, those not shared had lower generation probabilities. Generally, naive subsets came out with larger estimated richness than memory subsets.

Researchers partitioned CD4+ cells into CD45RA+ naive and CD45RA-negative memory subsets. The sample comprised naive CD4+ T cells from PBMCs. Subset indicated: CD45RA+ positively selected. This receptor was obtained from a man aged 18 to 30 in good health. Some clones in this sample may be carry-over from other donors' samples. The V call is TRBV10-3, the J call TRBJ1-2; tentative D call: TRBD1 (6 bases). The CDR3 spells CAISEPQGFANYGYTF. DNA of the CDR3: TGTGCCATCAGTGAGCCACAGGGTTTTGCTAACTATGGCTACACCTTC.